The following is a T cell receptor (beta chain) sequence with its context. CDR1 and CDR2 (germline): LNHDA, SQIVND (reference sequence). V lost 4 bases to trimming and J lost 0 bases; unmatched junction nucleotides: 12. The length of the CDR3 is 18 residues. The sample comes from a study of beta chain features in type 1 diabetes. TCRB transcripts that were expressed got sequenced, as all of the isolated RNA had been reverse transcribed. The method was immunoSEQ multiplex PCR; TCRdb's version includes in-frame clones alone and lacks a portion of them. The sample consists of about 300,000 clones, 8% of them appearing once.

The chain links TRBV19 to TRBJ1-1; 9 bases fit TRBD1. The TCR comes from a woman aged 18-35 years in good health. Sequenced input: central memory CD4+ T cells from blood. The chain's CDR3 is CASSKTRQGVFMNTEAFF. In DNA form, the CDR3 reads TGTGCCAGTAGTAAAACCCGACAGGGGGTTTTCATGAACACTGAAGCTTTCTTT.